This TCR beta chain was sequenced during a study of shared clonotypes between healthy human individuals. A note on this clone: Other DNA sequences of this sample code for an identical CDR3.

The data were produced by immunoSEQ multiplex PCR, yet TCRdb's version contains in-frame clones alone and is incomplete. The sample holds a few million clones, roughly 92% seen once. V was pared by 1 base and J by 5 bases, with 15 bases between. The CDR3 covers 15 residues. Germline V lookup: CDR1 SGHRS, CDR2 YFSETQ. The genes are TRBV5-1 and TRBJ1-1; D is perhaps TRBD1 (6 bases). The TCR comes from a man aged 18 to 29 in good health. Sample: naive CD4+ T cells sorted from blood. Specified subset: CD45RA+ positively selected. CDR3 sequence reads: CASSLSGARGTEAFF. In nucleotides, the CDR3 is TGCGCCAGCAGCTTGTCGGGGGCCCGCGGTACTGAAGCTTTCTTT.